This T cell receptor beta chain stems from a study of T cell repertoires in cytomegalovirus infection. Trimming cost V 5 bases and J 3 bases; bases outside gene matches: 2. The CDR3 spans 15 residues. The V gene's germline CDR1 is MDHEN and CDR2 SYDVKM. MiXCR, run by TCRdb on the reads, gives a single entry per CDR3 protein. In the table there are around 330,000 distinct CDR3 sequences, roughly 16% of which are singletons. V usage is TRBV28 and J usage is TRBJ2-1; 12 bases agree with TRBD2. The sequencing input was PBMCs. The sequence was obtained from a human donor in good health (CMV status not recorded). Some clones in this sample may be carry-over from other donors' samples. The CDR3 nucleotides read TGTGCCAGCAGTCCGACTAGCGGGGGCTACAATGAGCAGTTCTTC. Encoded protein: CASSPTSGGYNEQFF.